These 29 T cell receptor beta chains were sequenced from one sample in a study of shared clonotypes between healthy human individuals. Data came from immunoSEQ multiplex PCR; TCRdb stores just in-frame clones and leaves some out. The sample contains roughly 2.2 million clones, just under 95% of which appear only once. The sequencing input was naive CD4+ T cells from PBMCs. The subset denotes: CD45RA+ positively selected. The receptors here all came from a man aged 18 to 29 in good health. Some clones in this sample may be carry-over from other donors' samples.

V usage is TRBV6-6 and J usage is TRBJ1-3; D remains unclear. CDR3 size: 14 residues. Trimming pared 7 bases from V and 3 bases from J, leaving 13 bases between. Germline V lookup: CDR1 MNHNY, CDR2 SVGAGI (reference sequence). CDR3 nucleotide sequence: TGTGCCAGCACCCCCAGCTCGAGTGGAAACACCATATATTTT. This gives the protein CASTPSSSGNTIYF.

The chain carries TRBV28 and TRBJ2-7; the D gene is possibly TRBD2 (5 bases). V lost 7 bases and J 4 bases, leaving 14 bases between the germline ends. CDR1 is MDHEN and CDR2 is SYDVKM in the germline V gene. The CDR3 totals 13 residues. CDR3 region: CASTSGARYEQYF. The CDR3 region has the DNA TGTGCCAGCACCAGCGGAGCCCGTTACGAGCAGTACTTC.

The chain combines TRBV2 with TRBJ1-4; D gene uncertain. CDR3 size: 14 residues. Trimming pared 1 base from V and 7 bases from J, leaving 10 bases between. CDR1 SNHLY and CDR2 FYNNEI come from the germline V gene. CDR3 nucleotide sequence: TGTGCCAGCAGTGAAGGTCTATGGAGTGAAAAACTGTTTTTT. It encodes CASSEGLWSEKLFF.

The chain is built from TRBV18 and TRBJ2-3; D ambiguous. With 2 bases removed from V and 6 bases from J, the gap between germline ends came to 12 bases. In germline, CDR1 is KGHSH, CDR2 LQKENI. The length of the CDR3 is 14 residues. The CDR3 spells CASSPILTRDTQYF. The CDR3 DNA reads as TGTGCCAGCTCACCAATATTGACCCGCGATACGCAGTATTTT. Based on the CDR3 plus reference TRBV18 and TRBJ2-3, the full variable domain is NAGVMQNPRHLVRRRGQEARLRCSPMKGHSHVYWYRQLPEEGLKFMVYLQKENIIDESGMPKERFSAEFPKEGPSILRIQQVVRGDSAAYFCASSPILTRDTQYFGPGTRLTVL.

J is TRBJ2-7 and V is TRBV19; 9 positions match TRBD1. The CDR3 consists of 13 residues. V shed 3 bases and J 3 bases; nucleotides not matched to a gene: 0. Germline V lookup: CDR1 LNHDA, CDR2 SQIVND (reference sequence). For the CDR3, the DNA is TGTGCCAGTAGTATGGGACAGGGCTACGAGCAGTACTTC. This sequence encodes CASSMGQGYEQYF.

The chain combines TRBV4-1 with TRBJ1-1, with D possibly being TRBD1 (6 bases). Germline CDR1 and CDR2: MGHRA and YSYEKL. V was cut by 5 bases and J by 0 bases, with 19 bases left in between. CDR3 length: 17 amino acids. The CDR3 region is CASSKVQGRGLNTEAFF. The CDR3 DNA follows: TGCGCCAGCAGCAAAGTACAGGGAAGGGGTTTGAACACTGAAGCTTTCTTT.

J is TRBJ2-7 and V is TRBV27; the D gene is possibly TRBD1 (5 bases). The germline V gene has CDR1 MNHEY and CDR2 SMNVEV (reference sequence). Trimming pared 3 bases from V and 3 bases from J, leaving 12 bases between. CDR3 length: 14 residues. CDR3 protein: CASSFLRVSYEQYF. The CDR3 DNA is TGTGCCAGCAGTTTCCTCAGGGTAAGCTACGAGCAGTACTTC.

The chain combines TRBV18 with TRBJ1-1; TRBD1 matches 8 bases. The V gene's germline CDR1 is KGHSH and CDR2 LQKENI. The CDR3 runs 15 residues. The V gene end was trimmed by 3 bases and the J gene end by 4 bases; junction bases not matched to a gene: 7. CDR3 in DNA: TGTGCCAGCTCACCGGCAGGGGGCGGGACCACTGAAGCTTTCTTT. This codes for CASSPAGGGTTEAFF. The whole variable domain, filled in from reference TRBV18 and TRBJ1-1, reads NAGVMQNPRHLVRRRGQEARLRCSPMKGHSHVYWYRQLPEEGLKFMVYLQKENIIDESGMPKERFSAEFPKEGPSILRIQQVVRGDSAAYFCASSPAGGGTTEAFFGQGTRLTVV.

The chain employs TRBV11-1 and TRBJ2-7; D might be TRBD1 (6 bases). V lost 5 bases and J 5 bases, leaving 19 bases between the germline ends. CDR3 length equals 15 residues. CDR1 is SGHAT and CDR2 is FQDESV in the germline V gene (reference sequence). CDR3 sequence reads: CASSATGFLRDEQYF. CDR3 DNA sequence: TGTGCCAGCAGCGCCACAGGGTTCTTACGGGACGAGCAGTACTTC.

Comments on this clone: Within the sample, other DNA sequences also encode this same CDR3. The genes are TRBV9 and TRBJ2-3; unclear D gene. Trimming removed 0 bases at V and 1 base at J, with 6 bases between. Germline-derived CDR1 and CDR2 are SGDLS and YYNGEE. The CDR3 runs to 14 residues. CDR3 residues: CASSVGLGTDTQYF. In nucleotides, the CDR3 is TGTGCCAGCAGCGTAGGTTTGGGCACAGATACGCAGTATTTT.

The chain employs TRBV5-8 and TRBJ2-5; 12 nucleotides align to TRBD2. V shed 7 bases and J 2 bases; nucleotides not matched to a gene: 12. The CDR3 runs to 17 residues. Germline V lookup: CDR1 SGHTS, CDR2 YDEGEE. As DNA, the CDR3 is TGTGCCAGCCGGCTAGGGAGACTAGCGGGAGAACAAGAGACCCAGTACTTC. Its protein product is CASRLGRLAGEQETQYF.

This clone showed up just once. The V and J genes are TRBV15 and TRBJ2-1, with a possible D match to TRBD2 (5 bases). Per germline, CDR1 LNHNV and CDR2 YYDKDF (reference sequence). This CDR3 is built from 14 residues. V was cut by 3 bases and J by 9 bases, with 15 bases left in between. CDR3: CATSRRDRLIEQFF. Here the CDR3 DNA reads TGTGCCACCAGCAGGCGAGATAGACTAATTGAGCAGTTCTTC. Using reference TRBV15 and TRBJ2-1 for the parts outside the CDR3, the full variable domain is DAMVIQNPRYQVTQFGKPVTLSCSQTLNHNVMYWYQQKSSQAPKLLFHYYDKDFNNEADTPDNFQSRRPNTSFCFLDIRSPGLGDTAMYLCATSRRDRLIEQFFGPGTRLTVL.

To note about this clone: This sample also contains other DNA sequences that code for the same CDR3. This chain connects TRBV5-4 to TRBJ2-7; 9 bases line up with TRBD1. Germline V CDR1 and CDR2: SGHNT, YYREEE (reference sequence). Trimming cost V 3 bases and J 2 bases; bases outside gene matches: 6. The CDR3 consists of 15 residues. The CDR3 coding sequence is TGTGCCAGCAGCTCCGCCCGGGACAGGGCCTACGAGCAGTACTTC. The encoded protein is CASSSARDRAYEQYF.

The chain couples TRBV5-4 to TRBJ1-3, with a possible D match to TRBD1 (5 bases). Trimming cost V 4 bases and J 1 base, with 12 bases left between them. Germline CDR1 and CDR2: SGHNT and YYREEE (reference sequence). CDR3 size: 15 residues. The CDR3 here is CASSGAGQSGNTIYF. As DNA, the CDR3 is TGTGCCAGCAGCGGAGCAGGACAATCTGGAAACACCATATATTTT.

This chain joins TRBV6-5 and TRBJ1-2, with TRBD1 identical over 7 bases. The V segment lost 0 bases and the J segment 4 bases; nucleotides outside the gene matches: 8. CDR3 length: 16 residues. Germline V gives CDR1 MNHEY, CDR2 SVGAGI. The CDR3 protein is CASSYSVTTGSYGYTF. The CDR3 bases are TGTGCCAGCAGTTACTCTGTCACGACAGGGAGCTATGGCTACACCTTC.

This chain joins TRBV2 and TRBJ2-7; tentative D call: TRBD2 (7 bases). V was cut by 6 bases and J by 3 bases, with 18 bases left in between. Germline CDR1 SNHLY, CDR2 FYNNEI. The CDR3 spans 15 residues. The CDR3 is CASRTDMRGGYEQYF. The CDR3 nucleotides read TGTGCCAGCAGGACCGACATGAGGGGGGGCTACGAGCAGTACTTC.

The CDR3 DNA reads as TGTGCCAGCAGCCAAGAGTTTTACGGCAGGAACACTGAAGCTTTCTTT. Protein sequence: CASSQEFYGRNTEAFF. The chain combines TRBV4-2 with TRBJ1-1; D gene unclear. The germline CDR1 and CDR2 sequences are LGHNA and YNFKEQ. Between the trimmed V and J ends, which lost 0 bases and 1 base, there was a span of 12 bases. The length of the CDR3 is 16 residues.

The J gene is TRBJ1-5, the V gene TRBV7-8; the match to TRBD1 covers 10 bases. The germline gives CDR1 SGHVS, CDR2 FQNEAQ. V lost 5 bases to trimming and J lost 5 bases; unmatched junction nucleotides: 6. This CDR3 is 15 amino acids long. The CDR3 sequence: CASSADRGLHQPQHF. The CDR3 nucleotides are TGTGCCAGCAGCGCCGACAGGGGGCTTCATCAGCCCCAGCATTTT.

V gene TRBV7-3 combines with J gene TRBJ2-3, with TRBD2 matching over 12 bases. This CDR3 comprises 16 residues. Trimming cost V 5 bases and J 1 base; bases outside gene matches: 4. Germline lookup yields CDR1 SGHTA and CDR2 FQGTGA. The CDR3 DNA sequence: TGTGCCAGCAGCACCAGGACTAGCGGGGGCACAGATACGCAGTATTTT. This codes for CASSTRTSGGTDTQYF.

The chain couples TRBV5-4 to TRBJ2-3; 10 bases are shared with TRBD2. V lost 0 bases and J lost 2; bases outside the gene matches: 3. Germline V gene data show CDR1 as SGHNT and CDR2 as YYREEE (reference sequence). The CDR3 runs to 16 residues. In DNA form, the CDR3 reads TGTGCCAGCAGCTTGGGTGGACTAGCGGCCACAGATACGCAGTATTTT. Protein product: CASSLGGLAATDTQYF.

The CDR3 region has the DNA TGTGCCAGCAGCGAACAGGGCTACAATCAGCCCCAGCATTTT. It yields the protein CASSEQGYNQPQHF. The V gene is TRBV6-1, the J gene TRBJ1-5; a possible D gene is TRBD1 (6 bases). Trimming removed 6 bases at V and 3 bases at J, with 12 bases between. Germline V gene sequence: CDR1 MNHNS, CDR2 SASEGT. This CDR3 region has 14 residues.

The CDR3 DNA sequence: TGTGCCAGCAGGCCGACTAGCGGCTACAATGAGCAGTTCTTC. Translating it yields CASRPTSGYNEQFF. The chain is built from TRBV27 and TRBJ2-1; 9 bases line up with TRBD2. CDR3 length: 14 residues. J lost 3 bases, V lost 6 bases, and 3 bases had no gene match. Looked up from germline, CDR1 is MNHEY and CDR2 is SMNVEV (reference sequence).

This chain joins TRBV10-3 and TRBJ2-3; D is undetermined. This CDR3 spans 18 amino acids. Germline assignment: CDR1 ENHRY and CDR2 SYGVKD. Trimming removed 4 bases at V and 0 bases at J, with 20 bases between. The chain's CDR3 is CAISGTQKHKSSTDTQYF. For the CDR3, the DNA is TGTGCCATCAGTGGGACCCAGAAGCACAAATCTAGCACAGATACGCAGTATTTT.

The chain uses TRBV19 and TRBJ2-5, with D possibly matching TRBD1 (5 bases). The CDR3 consists of 12 residues. The V gene's germline CDR1 is LNHDA and CDR2 SQIVND (reference sequence). The V gene lost 6 bases and the J gene lost 0 bases, with 5 bases spanning the gap. The CDR3, as DNA: TGTGCCAGTAGGACAGACCAAGAGACCCAGTACTTC. Protein sequence: CASRTDQETQYF.

This chain connects TRBV28 to TRBJ2-1, with 8 positions matching TRBD1. CDR3 size: 16 residues. Germline V lookup: CDR1 MDHEN, CDR2 SYDVKM. Unmatched junction bases numbered 14, after V lost 6 bases and J lost 7 bases. The DNA for the CDR3 is TGTGCCAGCAGCCGGACAGGGATTAGCGGTGCAAATGAGCAGTTCTTC. It translates to CASSRTGISGANEQFF.

The chain employs TRBV6-6 and TRBJ2-1, with TRBD2 matching over 14 bases. Germline V CDR1 and CDR2: MNHNY, SVGAGI (reference sequence). With V trimmed by 6 bases and J by 7 bases, 5 bases remained unmatched. The length of the CDR3 is 15 residues. The CDR3 region is CASSPGTSGRNEQFF. CDR3 sequence (DNA): TGTGCCAGCAGCCCAGGGACTAGCGGGAGAAATGAGCAGTTCTTC.

The chain couples TRBV18 to TRBJ1-4; D remains ambiguous. The CDR3 extends over 15 amino acids. The germline V gene encodes CDR1 KGHSH and CDR2 LQKENI. Trimming stripped 6 bases from V and 0 bases from J, with 11 bases between. The CDR3 nucleotides are TGTGCCAGCTCTCGAAAGGGTACAACTAATGAAAAACTGTTTTTT. It specifies CASSRKGTTNEKLFF.

In the case of this clone: Other DNA sequences in this specimen translate into the identical CDR3. The CDR3 DNA follows: TGTGCCAGCTCACCACCGGGACAGCCCTATGGCTACACCTTC. Protein: CASSPPGQPYGYTF. This sequence joins TRBV18 and TRBJ1-2, with 7 bases matching TRBD1. The ends lost 0 bases at V and 4 bases at J; junction bases unmatched: 2. This CDR3 has 14 amino acids. CDR1 is KGHSH and CDR2 is LQKENI in the germline V gene.

This clone was seen only once. The chain joins TRBV5-1 to TRBJ1-5; 7 bases line up with TRBD1. The CDR3 has 17 residues. With V trimmed by 0 bases and J by 5 bases, 11 bases remained unmatched. CDR1 and CDR2 (germline): SGHRS, YFSETQ. The CDR3 protein is CASSLGPQGLGDQPQHF. Written as DNA, the CDR3 is TGCGCCAGCAGCTTGGGGCCACAGGGGTTGGGGGATCAGCCCCAGCATTTT.